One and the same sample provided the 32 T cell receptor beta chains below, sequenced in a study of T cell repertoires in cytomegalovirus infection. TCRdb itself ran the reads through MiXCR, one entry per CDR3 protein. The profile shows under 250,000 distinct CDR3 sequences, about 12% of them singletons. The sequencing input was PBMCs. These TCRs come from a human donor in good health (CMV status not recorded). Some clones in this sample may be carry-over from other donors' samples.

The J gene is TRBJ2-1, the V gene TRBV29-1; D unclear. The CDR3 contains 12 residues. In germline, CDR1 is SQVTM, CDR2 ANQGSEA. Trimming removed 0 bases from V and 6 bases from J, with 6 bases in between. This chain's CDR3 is CSVEDPGNEQFF. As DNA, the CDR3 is TGCAGCGTTGAAGATCCGGGCAATGAGCAGTTCTTC.

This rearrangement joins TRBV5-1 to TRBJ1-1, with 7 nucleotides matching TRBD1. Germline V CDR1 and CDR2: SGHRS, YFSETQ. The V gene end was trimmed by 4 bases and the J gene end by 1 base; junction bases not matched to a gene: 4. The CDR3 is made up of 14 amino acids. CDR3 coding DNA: TGCGCCAGCAGCGGACGACAGGGGAACACTGAAGCTTTCTTT. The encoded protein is CASSGRQGNTEAFF. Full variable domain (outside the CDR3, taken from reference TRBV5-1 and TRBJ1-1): KAGVTQTPRYLIKTRGQQVTLSCSPISGHRSVSWYQQTPGQGLQFLFEYFSETQRNKGNFPGRFSGRQFSNSRSEMNVSTLELGDSALYLCASSGRQGNTEAFFGQGTRLTVV.

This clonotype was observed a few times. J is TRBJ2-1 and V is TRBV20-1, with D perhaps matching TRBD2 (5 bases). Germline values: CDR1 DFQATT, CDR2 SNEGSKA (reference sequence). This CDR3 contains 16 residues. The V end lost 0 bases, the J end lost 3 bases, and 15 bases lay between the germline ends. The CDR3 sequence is CSAREAGVEVYNEQFF. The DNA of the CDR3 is TGCAGTGCTAGAGAGGCCGGGGTGGAGGTCTACAATGAGCAGTTCTTC.

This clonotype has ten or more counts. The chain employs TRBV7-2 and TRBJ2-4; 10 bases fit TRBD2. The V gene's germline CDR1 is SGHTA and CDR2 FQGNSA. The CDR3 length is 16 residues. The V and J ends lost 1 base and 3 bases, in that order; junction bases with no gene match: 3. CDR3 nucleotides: TGTGCCAGCAGCTTAGGACTAGCGGGCCACAAAAACATTCAGTACTTC. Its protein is CASSLGLAGHKNIQYF.

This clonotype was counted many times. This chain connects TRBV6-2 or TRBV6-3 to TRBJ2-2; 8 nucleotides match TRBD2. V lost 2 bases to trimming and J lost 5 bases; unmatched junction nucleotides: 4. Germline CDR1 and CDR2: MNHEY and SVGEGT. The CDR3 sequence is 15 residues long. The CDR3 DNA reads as TGTGCCAGCAGTTACGTCGGGGGGGGGACCGGGGAGCTGTTTTTT. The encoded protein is CASSYVGGGTGELFF.

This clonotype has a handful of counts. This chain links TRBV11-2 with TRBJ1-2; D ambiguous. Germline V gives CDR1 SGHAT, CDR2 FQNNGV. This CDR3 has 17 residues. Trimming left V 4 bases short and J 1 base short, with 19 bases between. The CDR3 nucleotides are TGTGCCAGCAGCTCAAACCTCCCGCCAGGCGGTAACTATGGCTACACCTTC. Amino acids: CASSSNLPPGGNYGYTF.

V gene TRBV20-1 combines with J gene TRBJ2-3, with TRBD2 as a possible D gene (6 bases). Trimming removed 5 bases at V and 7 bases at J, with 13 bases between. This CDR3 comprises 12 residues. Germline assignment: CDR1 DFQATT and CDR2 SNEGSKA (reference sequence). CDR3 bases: TGCAGTGCTGTCGGGGGTACGAATACGCAGTATTTT. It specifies CSAVGGTNTQYF.

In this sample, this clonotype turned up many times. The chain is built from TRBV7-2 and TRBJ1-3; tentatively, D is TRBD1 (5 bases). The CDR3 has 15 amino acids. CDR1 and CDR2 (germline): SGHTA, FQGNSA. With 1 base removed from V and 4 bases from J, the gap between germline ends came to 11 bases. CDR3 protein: CASSLVGGLGNTIYF. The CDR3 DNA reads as TGTGCCAGCAGCTTAGTTGGGGGACTAGGAAACACCATATATTTT.

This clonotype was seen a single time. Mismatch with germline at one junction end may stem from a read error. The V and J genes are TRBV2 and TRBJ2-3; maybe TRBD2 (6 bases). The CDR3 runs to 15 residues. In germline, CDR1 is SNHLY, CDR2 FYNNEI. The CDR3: CASSRTTPGTETQYF. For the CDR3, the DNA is TGTGCCAGCAGCCGGACTACCCCTGGCACAGAAACGCAGTATTTT.

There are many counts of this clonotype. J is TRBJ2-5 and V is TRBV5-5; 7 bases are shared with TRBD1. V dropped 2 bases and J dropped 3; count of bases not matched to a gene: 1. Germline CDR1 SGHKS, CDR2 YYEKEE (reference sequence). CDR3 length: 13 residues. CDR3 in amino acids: CASSFGTEETQYF. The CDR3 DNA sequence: TGTGCCAGCAGCTTCGGGACAGAAGAGACCCAGTACTTC.

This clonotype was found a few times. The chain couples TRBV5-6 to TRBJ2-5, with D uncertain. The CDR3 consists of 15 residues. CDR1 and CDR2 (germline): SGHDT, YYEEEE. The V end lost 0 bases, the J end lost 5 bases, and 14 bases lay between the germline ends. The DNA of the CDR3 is TGTGCCAGCAGCTTGGATCTGGGGATGGGGGAGACCCAGTACTTC. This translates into CASSLDLGMGETQYF.

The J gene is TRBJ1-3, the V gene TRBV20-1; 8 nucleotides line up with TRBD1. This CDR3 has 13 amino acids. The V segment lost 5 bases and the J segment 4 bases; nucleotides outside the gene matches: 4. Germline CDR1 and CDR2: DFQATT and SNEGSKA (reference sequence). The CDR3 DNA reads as TGCAGTGCTGAGGACAGGGTCGGAAACACCATATATTTT. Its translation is CSAEDRVGNTIYF.

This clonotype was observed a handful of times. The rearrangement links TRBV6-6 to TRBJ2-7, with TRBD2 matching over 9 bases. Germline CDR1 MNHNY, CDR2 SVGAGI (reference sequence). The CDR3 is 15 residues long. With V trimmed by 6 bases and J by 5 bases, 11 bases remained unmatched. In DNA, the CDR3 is TGTGCCAGCAGCCCTGGGATAGCGGGGGCCAACGAGCAGTACTTC. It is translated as CASSPGIAGANEQYF.

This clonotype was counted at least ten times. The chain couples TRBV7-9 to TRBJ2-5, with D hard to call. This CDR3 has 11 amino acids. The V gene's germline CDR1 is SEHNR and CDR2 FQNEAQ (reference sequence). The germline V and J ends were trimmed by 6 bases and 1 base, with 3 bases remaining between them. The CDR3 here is CASRAQETQYF. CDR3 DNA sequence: TGTGCCAGCAGGGCCCAAGAGACCCAGTACTTC.

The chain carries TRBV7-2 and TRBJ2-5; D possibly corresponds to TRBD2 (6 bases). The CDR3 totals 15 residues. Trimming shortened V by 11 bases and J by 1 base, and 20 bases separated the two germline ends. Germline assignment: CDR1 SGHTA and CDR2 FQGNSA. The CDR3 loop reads CAAARSGWGQETQYF. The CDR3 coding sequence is TGTGCCGCGGCAAGGAGCGGGTGGGGCCAAGAGACCCAGTACTTC. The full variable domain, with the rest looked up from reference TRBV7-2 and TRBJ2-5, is GAGVSQSPSNKVTEKGKDVELRCDPISGHTALYWYRQSLGQGLEFLIYFQGNSAPDKSGLPSDRFSAERTGGSVSTLTIQRTQQEDSAVYLCAAARSGWGQETQYFGPGTRLLVL.

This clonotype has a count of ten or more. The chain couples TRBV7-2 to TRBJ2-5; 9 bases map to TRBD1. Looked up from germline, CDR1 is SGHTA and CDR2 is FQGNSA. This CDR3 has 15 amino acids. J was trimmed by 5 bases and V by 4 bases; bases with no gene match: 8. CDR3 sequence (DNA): TGTGCCAGCAGCTCCGTTACAGGGGGCCTGGAGACCCAGTACTTC. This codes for CASSSVTGGLETQYF.

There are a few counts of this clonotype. The CDR3 DNA reads TGTGCCTGGAGTGCGCTTCAACTCTCCGAGCAGTACTTC. This codes for CAWSALQLSEQYF. This sequence joins TRBV30 and TRBJ2-7; the D is unclear. CDR1 is GTSNPN and CDR2 is SVGIG in the germline V gene (reference sequence). V lost 1 base to trimming and J lost 6 bases, with 13 bases between them. This CDR3 region has 13 residues.

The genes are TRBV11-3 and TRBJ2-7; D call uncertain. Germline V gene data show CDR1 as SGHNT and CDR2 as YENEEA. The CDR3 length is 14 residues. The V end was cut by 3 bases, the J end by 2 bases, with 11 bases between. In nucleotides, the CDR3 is TGTGCCAGCAGCTTCTTGAATGGGGCCTACGAGCAGTACTTC. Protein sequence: CASSFLNGAYEQYF.

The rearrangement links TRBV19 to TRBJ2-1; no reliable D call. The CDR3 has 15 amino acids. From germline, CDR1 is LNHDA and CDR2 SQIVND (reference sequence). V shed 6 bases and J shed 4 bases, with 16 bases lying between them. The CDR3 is CASRVGALDYNEQFF. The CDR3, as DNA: TGTGCCAGTAGAGTAGGAGCGCTGGATTACAATGAGCAGTTCTTC.

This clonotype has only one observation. The CDR3 sequence is CASGTIYEQYF. CDR3 nucleotide sequence: TGTGCTAGTGGTACCATCTACGAGCAGTACTTC. This chain links TRBV12-5 with TRBJ2-7; D unresolved. Germline V gene data show CDR1 as LGHNT and CDR2 as FRNRAP. This CDR3 region has 11 residues. Trimming took off 5 bases at V and 3 bases at J, with 5 bases between the two ends.

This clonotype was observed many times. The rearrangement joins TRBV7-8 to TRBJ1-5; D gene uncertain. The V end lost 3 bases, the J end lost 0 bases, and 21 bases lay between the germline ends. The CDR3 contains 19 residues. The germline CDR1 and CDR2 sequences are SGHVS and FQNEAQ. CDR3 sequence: CASSLERQANTNSNQPQHF. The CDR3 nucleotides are TGTGCCAGCAGCTTGGAGCGCCAGGCCAACACCAATAGCAATCAGCCCCAGCATTTT.

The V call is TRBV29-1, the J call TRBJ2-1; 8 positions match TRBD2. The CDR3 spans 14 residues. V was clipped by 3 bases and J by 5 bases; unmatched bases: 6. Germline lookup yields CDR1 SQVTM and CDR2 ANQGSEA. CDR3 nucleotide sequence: TGCAGCGTTGATGTCGGGAGGGTTAACAATGAGCAGTTCTTC. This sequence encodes CSVDVGRVNNEQFF.

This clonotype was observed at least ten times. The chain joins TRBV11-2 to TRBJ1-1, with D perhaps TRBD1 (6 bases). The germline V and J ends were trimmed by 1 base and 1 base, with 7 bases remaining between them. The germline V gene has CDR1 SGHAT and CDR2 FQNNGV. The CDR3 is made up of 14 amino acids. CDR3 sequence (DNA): TGTGCCAGCAGCTTAGCAGGGGAGAACACTGAAGCTTTCTTT. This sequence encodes CASSLAGENTEAFF.

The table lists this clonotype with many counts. The CDR3 here is CSAKTTTNEKLFF. The CDR3 nucleotides are TGCAGCGCTAAGACAACAACTAATGAAAAACTGTTTTTT. The chain couples TRBV29-1 to TRBJ1-4; no firm D call. The germline gives CDR1 SQVTM, CDR2 ANQGSEA. Trimming stripped 7 bases from V and 0 bases from J, with 9 bases between. CDR3 length: 13 amino acids.

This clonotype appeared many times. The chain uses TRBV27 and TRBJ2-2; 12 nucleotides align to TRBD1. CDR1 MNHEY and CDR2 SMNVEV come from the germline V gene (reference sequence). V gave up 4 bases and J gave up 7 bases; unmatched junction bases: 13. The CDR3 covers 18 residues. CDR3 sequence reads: CASSSLGQGARRVGELFF. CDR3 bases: TGTGCCAGCAGTTCCCTGGGACAGGGGGCTCGTAGAGTCGGGGAGCTGTTTTTT.

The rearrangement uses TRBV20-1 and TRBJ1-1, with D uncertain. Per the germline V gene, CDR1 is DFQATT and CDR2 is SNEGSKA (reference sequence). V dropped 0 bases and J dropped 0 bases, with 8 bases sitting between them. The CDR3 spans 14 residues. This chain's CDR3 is CSARDSAMNTEAFF. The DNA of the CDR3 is TGCAGTGCTAGAGACAGCGCAATGAACACTGAAGCTTTCTTT.

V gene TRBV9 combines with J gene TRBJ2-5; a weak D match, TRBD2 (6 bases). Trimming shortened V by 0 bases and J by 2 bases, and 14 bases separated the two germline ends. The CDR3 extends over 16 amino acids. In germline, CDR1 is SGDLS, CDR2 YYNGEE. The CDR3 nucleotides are TGTGCCAGCAGCGTAGACGGGCGGGGACGACAAGAGACCCAGTACTTC. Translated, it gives CASSVDGRGRQETQYF.

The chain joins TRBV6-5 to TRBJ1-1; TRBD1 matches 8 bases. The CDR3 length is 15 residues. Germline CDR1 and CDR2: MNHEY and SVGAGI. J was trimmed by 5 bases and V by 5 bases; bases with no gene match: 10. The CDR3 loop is CASSVGQGRRTEAFF. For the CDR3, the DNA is TGTGCCAGCAGTGTTGGACAGGGAAGGAGGACTGAAGCTTTCTTT.

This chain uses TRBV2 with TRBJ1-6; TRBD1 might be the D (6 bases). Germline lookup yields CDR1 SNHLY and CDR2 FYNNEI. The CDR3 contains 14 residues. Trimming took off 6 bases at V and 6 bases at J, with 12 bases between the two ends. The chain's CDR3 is CASSMGAPNSPLHF. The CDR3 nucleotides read TGTGCCAGCAGCATGGGGGCCCCTAATTCACCCCTCCACTTT.

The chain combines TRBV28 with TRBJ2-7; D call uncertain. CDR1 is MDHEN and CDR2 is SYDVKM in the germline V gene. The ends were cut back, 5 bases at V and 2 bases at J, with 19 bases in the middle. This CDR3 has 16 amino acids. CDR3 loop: CASSPPPKGVTYEQYF. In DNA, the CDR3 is TGTGCCAGCAGTCCCCCCCCAAAAGGCGTTACCTACGAGCAGTACTTC.

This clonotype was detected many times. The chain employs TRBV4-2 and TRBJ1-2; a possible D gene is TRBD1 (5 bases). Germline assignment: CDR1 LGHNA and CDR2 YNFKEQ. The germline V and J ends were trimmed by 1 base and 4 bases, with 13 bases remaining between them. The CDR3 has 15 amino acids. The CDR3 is CASSQAKGSAYGYTF. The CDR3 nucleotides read TGTGCCAGCAGCCAAGCAAAGGGGAGCGCCTATGGCTACACCTTC.

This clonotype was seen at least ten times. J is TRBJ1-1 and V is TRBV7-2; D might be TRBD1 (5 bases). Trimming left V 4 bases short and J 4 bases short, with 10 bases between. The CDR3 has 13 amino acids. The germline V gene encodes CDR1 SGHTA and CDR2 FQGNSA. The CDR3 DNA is TGTGCCAGCAGCTCTCAGGGTCCCACTGAAGCTTTCTTT. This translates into CASSSQGPTEAFF. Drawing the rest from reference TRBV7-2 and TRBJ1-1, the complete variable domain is GAGVSQSPSNKVTEKGKDVELRCDPISGHTALYWYRQSLGQGLEFLIYFQGNSAPDKSGLPSDRFSAERTGGSVSTLTIQRTQQEDSAVYLCASSSQGPTEAFFGQGTRLTVV.